The clone carrying this TCR beta chain was seen ten or more times. Its antigen is still unknown. Trimming at V came to 5 bases and at J to 3 bases, leaving 9 bases not matched to a gene. CDR3 length: 17 amino acids. Germline assignment: CDR1 SGHVS and CDR2 FNYEAQ. 5'RACE template switching added a universal primer site and UMIs to TCR cDNA. TCRdb redid the calling of the 5' RACE reads with MiXCR, one entry per CDR3 protein. Of 300,000 to 350,000 distinct CDR3 sequences in the sample, 3.5% to 4.5% were seen once. This entry is derived from a study of T cells after yellow fever vaccination. Overall study results and limits: Reappearance after the booster was observed for most primary-vaccination clones (roughly 97% CD4, roughly 90% CD8). Contaminating bulk clonotypes could be abundant in FACS-sorted repertoires.

Source: PBMCs, taken 15 days after the yellow fever booster vaccination. The TCR was taken from a man between 18 and 35 years old who received the YFV17D yellow fever vaccine. The V call is TRBV7-6, the J call TRBJ2-2; 10 positions match TRBD2. The CDR3, as DNA: TGTGCCAGCAGCGGCTCGCTAGCGGGGGTGGACACCGGGGAGCTGTTTTTT. This encodes CASSGSLAGVDTGELFF.